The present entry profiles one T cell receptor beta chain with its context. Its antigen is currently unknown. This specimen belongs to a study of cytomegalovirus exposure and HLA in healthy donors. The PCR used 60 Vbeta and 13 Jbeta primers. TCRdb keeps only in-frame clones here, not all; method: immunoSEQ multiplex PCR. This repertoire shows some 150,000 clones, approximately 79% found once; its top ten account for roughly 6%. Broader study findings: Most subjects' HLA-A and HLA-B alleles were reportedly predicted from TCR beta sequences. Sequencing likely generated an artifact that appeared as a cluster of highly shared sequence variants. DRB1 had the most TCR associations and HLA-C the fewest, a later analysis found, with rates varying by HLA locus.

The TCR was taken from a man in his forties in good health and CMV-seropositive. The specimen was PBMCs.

The CDR3 DNA sequence: TGTGCCAGCAGTTACATGGACAGGATGGCTCCTTACGAGCAGTACTTC. Protein product: CASSYMDRMAPYEQYF. The chain joins TRBV6-5 to TRBJ2-7; TRBD1 matches 7 bases. The CDR3 loop spans 16 amino acids. Germline-derived CDR1 and CDR2 are MNHEY and SVGAGI. J lost 4 bases, V lost 2 bases, and 11 bases had no gene match.